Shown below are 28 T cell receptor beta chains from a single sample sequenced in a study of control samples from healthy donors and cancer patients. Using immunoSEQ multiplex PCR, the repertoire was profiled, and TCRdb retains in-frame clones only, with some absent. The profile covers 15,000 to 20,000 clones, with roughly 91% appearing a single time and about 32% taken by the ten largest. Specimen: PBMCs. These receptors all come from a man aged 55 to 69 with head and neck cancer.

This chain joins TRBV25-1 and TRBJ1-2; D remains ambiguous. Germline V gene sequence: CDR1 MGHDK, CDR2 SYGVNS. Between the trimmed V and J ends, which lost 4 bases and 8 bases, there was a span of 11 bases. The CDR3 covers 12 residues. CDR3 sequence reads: CASSASSWGYTF. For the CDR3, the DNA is TGTGCCAGCAGTGCTTCAAGTTGGGGCTACACCTTC.

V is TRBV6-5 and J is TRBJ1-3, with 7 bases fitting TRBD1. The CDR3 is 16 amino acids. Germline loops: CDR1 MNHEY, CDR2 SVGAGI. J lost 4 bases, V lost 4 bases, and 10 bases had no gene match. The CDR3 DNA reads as TGTGCCAGCAGTTTCTTTCAGGGGGGGTACGGAAACACCATATATTTT. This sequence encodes CASSFFQGGYGNTIYF.

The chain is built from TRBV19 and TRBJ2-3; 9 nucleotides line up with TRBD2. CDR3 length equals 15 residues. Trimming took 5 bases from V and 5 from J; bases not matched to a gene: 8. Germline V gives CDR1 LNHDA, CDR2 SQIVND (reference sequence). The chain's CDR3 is CASSSLAGGRDTQYF. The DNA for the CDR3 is TGTGCCAGTAGTTCCCTCGCGGGGGGGCGAGATACGCAGTATTTT. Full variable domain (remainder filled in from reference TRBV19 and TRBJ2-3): DGGITQSPKYLFRKEGQNVTLSCEQNLNHDAMYWYRQDPGQGLRLIYYSQIVNDFQKGDIAEGYSVSREKKESFPLTVTSAQKNPTAFYLCASSSLAGGRDTQYFGPGTRLTVL.

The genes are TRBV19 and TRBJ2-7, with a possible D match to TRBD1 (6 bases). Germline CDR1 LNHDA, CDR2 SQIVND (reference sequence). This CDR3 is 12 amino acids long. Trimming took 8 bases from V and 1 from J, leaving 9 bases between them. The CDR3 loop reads CASATGSYEQYF. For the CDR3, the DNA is TGTGCCAGTGCTACAGGGTCCTACGAGCAGTACTTC.

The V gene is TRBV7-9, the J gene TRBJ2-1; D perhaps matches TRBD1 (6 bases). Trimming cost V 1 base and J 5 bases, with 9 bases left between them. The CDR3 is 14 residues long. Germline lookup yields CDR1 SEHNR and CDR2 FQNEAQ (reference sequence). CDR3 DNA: TGTGCCAGCAGCTTAGGGGGGCCAGACAATGAGCAGTTCTTC. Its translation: CASSLGGPDNEQFF.

CDR3 coding DNA: TGTGCCAGCAGCTCGAGAGCAAGGGGAAACACCATATATTTT. Translated, it gives CASSSRARGNTIYF. The J gene is TRBJ1-3, the V gene TRBV13; no clear D gene. CDR1 PRHDT and CDR2 FYEKMQ come from the germline V gene (reference sequence). The CDR3 has 14 amino acids. The V gene lost 4 bases and the J gene lost 4 bases, with 11 bases spanning the gap.

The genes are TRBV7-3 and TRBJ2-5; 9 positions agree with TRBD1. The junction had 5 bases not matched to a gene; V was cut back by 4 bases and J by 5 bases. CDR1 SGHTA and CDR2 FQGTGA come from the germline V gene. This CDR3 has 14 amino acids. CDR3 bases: TGTGCCAGCAGCTGGACAGGGGCGAAGGAGACCCAGTACTTC. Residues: CASSWTGAKETQYF.

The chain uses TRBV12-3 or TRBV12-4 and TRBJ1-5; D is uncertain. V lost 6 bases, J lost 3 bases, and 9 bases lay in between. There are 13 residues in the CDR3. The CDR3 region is CASRGTLNQPQHF. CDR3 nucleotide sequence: TGTGCCAGCAGGGGTACCCTCAATCAGCCCCAGCATTTT.

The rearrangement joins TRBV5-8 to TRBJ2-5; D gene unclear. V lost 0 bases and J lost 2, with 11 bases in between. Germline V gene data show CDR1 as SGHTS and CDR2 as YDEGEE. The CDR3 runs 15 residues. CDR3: CASSLVPGRQETQYF. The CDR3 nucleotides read TGTGCCAGCAGCTTGGTACCCGGACGGCAAGAGACCCAGTACTTC.

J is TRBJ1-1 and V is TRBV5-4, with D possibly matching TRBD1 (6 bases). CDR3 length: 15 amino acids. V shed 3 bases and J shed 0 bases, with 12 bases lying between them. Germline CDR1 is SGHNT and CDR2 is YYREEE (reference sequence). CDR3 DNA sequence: TGTGCCAGCAGCTCCTTGACAGGCATGAACACTGAAGCTTTCTTT. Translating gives CASSSLTGMNTEAFF.

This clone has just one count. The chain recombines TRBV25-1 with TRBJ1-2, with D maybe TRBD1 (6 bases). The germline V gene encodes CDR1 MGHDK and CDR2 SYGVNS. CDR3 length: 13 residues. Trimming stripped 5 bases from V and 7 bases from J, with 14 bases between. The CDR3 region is CASSPGTIIGYTF. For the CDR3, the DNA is TGTGCCAGCAGTCCCGGGACAATTATTGGCTACACCTTC.

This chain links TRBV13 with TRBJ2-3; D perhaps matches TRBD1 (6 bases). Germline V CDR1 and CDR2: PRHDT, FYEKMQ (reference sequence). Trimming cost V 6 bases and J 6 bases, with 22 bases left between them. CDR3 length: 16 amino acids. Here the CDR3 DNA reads TGTGCCAGCAGTTCATCAGTCTGGGGTAGGGGGGATACGCAGTATTTT. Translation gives CASSSSVWGRGDTQYF.

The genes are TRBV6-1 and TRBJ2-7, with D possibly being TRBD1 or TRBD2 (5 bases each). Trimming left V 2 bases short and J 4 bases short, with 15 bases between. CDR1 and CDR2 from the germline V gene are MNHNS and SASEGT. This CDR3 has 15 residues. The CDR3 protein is CASSETPGAVYEQYF. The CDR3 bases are TGTGCCAGCAGTGAAACCCCCGGGGCCGTGTACGAGCAGTACTTC.

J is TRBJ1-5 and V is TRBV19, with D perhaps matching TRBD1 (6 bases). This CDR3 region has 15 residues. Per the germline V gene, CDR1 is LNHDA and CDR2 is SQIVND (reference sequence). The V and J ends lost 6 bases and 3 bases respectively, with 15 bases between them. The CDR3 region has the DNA TGTGCCAGTAGGAACAGGGACGTTGACAATCAGCCCCAGCATTTT. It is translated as CASRNRDVDNQPQHF.

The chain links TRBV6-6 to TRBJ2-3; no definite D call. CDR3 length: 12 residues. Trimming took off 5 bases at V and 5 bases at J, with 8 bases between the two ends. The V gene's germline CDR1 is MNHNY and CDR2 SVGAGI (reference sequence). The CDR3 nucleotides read TGTGCCAGCAGTACCCAGCGAGATACGCAGTATTTT. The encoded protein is CASSTQRDTQYF.

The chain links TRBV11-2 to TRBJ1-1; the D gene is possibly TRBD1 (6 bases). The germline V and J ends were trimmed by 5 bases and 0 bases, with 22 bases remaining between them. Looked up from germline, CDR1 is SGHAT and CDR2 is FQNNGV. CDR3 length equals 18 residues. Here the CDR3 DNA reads TGTGCCAGCAGCCGCGATTGGACAGTTTCCCTAATGAACACTGAAGCTTTCTTT. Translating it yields CASSRDWTVSLMNTEAFF.

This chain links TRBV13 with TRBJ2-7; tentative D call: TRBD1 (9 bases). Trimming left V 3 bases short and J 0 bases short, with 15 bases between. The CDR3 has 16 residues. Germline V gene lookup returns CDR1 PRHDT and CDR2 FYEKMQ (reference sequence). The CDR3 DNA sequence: TGTGCCAGCAGCTTTAGCGGGACAGGGAACTCCTACGAGCAGTACTTC. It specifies CASSFSGTGNSYEQYF.

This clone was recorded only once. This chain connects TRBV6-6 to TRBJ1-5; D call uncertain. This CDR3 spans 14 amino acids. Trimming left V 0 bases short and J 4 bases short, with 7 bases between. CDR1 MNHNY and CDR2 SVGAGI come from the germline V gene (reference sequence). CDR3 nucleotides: TGTGCCAGCAGTTACTCGACCGGTAATCAGCCCCAGCATTTT. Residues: CASSYSTGNQPQHF.

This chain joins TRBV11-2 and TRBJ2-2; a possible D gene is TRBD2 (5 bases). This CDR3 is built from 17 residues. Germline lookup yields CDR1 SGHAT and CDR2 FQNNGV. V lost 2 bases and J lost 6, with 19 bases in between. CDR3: CASSLWAAVASAGELFF. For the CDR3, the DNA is TGTGCCAGCAGCTTATGGGCCGCCGTAGCGTCCGCCGGGGAGCTGTTTTTT.

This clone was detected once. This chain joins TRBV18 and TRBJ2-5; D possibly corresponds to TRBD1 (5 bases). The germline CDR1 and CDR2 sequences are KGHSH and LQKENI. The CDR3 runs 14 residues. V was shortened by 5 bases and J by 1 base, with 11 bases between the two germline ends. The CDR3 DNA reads TGTGCCAGCTCATCTAGACAGATCCAAGAGACCCAGTACTTC. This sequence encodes CASSSRQIQETQYF.

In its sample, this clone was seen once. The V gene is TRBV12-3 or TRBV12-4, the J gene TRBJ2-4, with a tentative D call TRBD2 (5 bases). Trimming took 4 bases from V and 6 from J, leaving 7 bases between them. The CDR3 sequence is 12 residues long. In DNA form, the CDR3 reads TGTGCCAGCAGTTATCGGGGAAACATTCAGTACTTC. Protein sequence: CASSYRGNIQYF.

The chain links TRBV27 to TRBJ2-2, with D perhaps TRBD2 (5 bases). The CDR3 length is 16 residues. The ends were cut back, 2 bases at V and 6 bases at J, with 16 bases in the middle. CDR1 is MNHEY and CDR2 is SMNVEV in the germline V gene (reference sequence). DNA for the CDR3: TGTGCCAGCAGTTTAAGGGCACTAGTAGGCCCCGGGGAGCTGTTTTTT. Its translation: CASSLRALVGPGELFF.

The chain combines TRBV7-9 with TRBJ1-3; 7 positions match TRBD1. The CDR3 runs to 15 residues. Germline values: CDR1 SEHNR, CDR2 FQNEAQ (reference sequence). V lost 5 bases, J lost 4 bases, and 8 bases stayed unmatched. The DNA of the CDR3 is TGTGCCAGCAGCCCACGACAGGGAACGGGAAACACCATATATTTT. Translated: CASSPRQGTGNTIYF. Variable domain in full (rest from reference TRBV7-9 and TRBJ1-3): DTGVSQNPRHKITKRGQNVTFRCDPISEHNRLYWYRQTLGQGPEFLTYFQNEAQLEKSRLLSDRFSAERPKGSFSTLEIQRTEQGDSAMYLCASSPRQGTGNTIYFGEGSWLTVV.

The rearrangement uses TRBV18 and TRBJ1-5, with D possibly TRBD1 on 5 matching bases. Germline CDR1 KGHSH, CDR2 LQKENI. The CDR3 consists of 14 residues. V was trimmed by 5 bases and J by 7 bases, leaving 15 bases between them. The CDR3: CASSTTGGSQPQHF. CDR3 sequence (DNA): TGTGCCAGCTCAACGACGGGGGGGTCGCAGCCCCAGCATTTT.

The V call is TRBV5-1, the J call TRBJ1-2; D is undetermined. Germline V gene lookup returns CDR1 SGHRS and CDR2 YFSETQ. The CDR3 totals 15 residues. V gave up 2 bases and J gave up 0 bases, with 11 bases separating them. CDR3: CASSLGWTANYGYTF. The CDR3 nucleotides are TGCGCCAGCAGCTTAGGCTGGACCGCTAACTATGGCTACACCTTC.

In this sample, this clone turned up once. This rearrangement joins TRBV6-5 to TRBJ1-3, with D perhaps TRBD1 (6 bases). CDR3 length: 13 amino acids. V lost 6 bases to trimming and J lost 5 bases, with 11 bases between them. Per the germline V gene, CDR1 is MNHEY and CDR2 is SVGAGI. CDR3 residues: CASRTQGRNTIYF. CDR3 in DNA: TGTGCCAGCAGGACACAGGGCCGAAACACCATATATTTT.

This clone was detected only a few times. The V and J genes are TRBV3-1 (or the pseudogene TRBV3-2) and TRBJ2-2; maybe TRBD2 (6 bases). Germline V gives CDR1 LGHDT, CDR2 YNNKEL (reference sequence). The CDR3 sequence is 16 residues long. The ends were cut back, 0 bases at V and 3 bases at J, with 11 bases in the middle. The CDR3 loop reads CASSQDWRGYTGELFF. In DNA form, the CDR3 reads TGTGCCAGCAGCCAAGATTGGAGGGGTTACACCGGGGAGCTGTTTTTT.

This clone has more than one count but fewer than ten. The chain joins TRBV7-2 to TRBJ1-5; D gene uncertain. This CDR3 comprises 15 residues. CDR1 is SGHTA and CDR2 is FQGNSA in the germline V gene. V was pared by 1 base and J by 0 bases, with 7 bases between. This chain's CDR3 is CASSLVAYSNQPQHF. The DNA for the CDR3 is TGTGCCAGCAGCTTAGTCGCGTATAGCAATCAGCCCCAGCATTTT.